A single sample gave rise to the 27 T cell receptor beta chains below, sequenced in a study of brain T cells in children with intractable seizures. Time point in this sample: blood from clinic visit 5 months post-surgery; TSC patient then seizure free. The repertoire was sequenced with immunoSEQ multiplex PCR; TCRdb's copy has only in-frame clones and lacks some. The table has about 340,000 clones, over 90% seen once. The sequencing used peripheral blood, collected 4 to 6 months after surgery. The source of these receptors is a boy younger than two with tuberous sclerosis and intractable seizures.

V gene TRBV5-1 combines with J gene TRBJ2-7, with D maybe TRBD2 (5 bases). The CDR3 is made up of 15 amino acids. Germline assignment: CDR1 SGHRS and CDR2 YFSETQ. With 1 base removed from V and 3 bases from J, the gap between germline ends came to 14 bases. The CDR3 loop is CASSLWPSQNYEQYF. In DNA form, the CDR3 reads TGCGCCAGCAGCTTGTGGCCTAGCCAGAACTACGAGCAGTACTTC.

V usage is TRBV6-5 and J usage is TRBJ2-1; weak D call: TRBD1 (5 bases). The CDR3 length is 14 residues. The V end lost 2 bases, the J end lost 1 base, and 6 bases lay between the germline ends. From germline, CDR1 is MNHEY and CDR2 SVGAGI. The CDR3 nucleotides read TGTGCCAGCAGTTACCGACAGTCCTACAATGAGCAGTTCTTC. Amino acid sequence: CASSYRQSYNEQFF.

The V call is TRBV30, the J call TRBJ2-2; D is perhaps TRBD2 (6 bases). Germline values: CDR1 GTSNPN, CDR2 SVGIG (reference sequence). Trimming removed 1 base from V and 6 bases from J, with 9 bases in between. CDR3 size: 13 residues. The CDR3 loop is CAWSGGVSGELFF. As DNA, the CDR3 is TGTGCCTGGAGTGGCGGGGTGTCCGGGGAGCTGTTTTTT.

The chain combines TRBV3-1 (or the pseudogene TRBV3-2) with TRBJ2-7; D is unclear. In germline, CDR1 is LGHDT, CDR2 YNNKEL (reference sequence). Trimming pared 4 bases from V and 3 bases from J, leaving 7 bases between. The CDR3 loop spans 12 amino acids. CDR3 DNA sequence: TGTGCCAGCAGCCTAGCAAACTACGAGCAGTACTTC. This gives the protein CASSLANYEQYF.

This clone was seen just once. The chain is built from TRBV5-5 and TRBJ2-3; tentative D call: TRBD1 (6 bases). Per the germline V gene, CDR1 is SGHKS and CDR2 is YYEKEE (reference sequence). This CDR3 comprises 16 residues. V shed 5 bases and J shed 2 bases, with 18 bases lying between them. The CDR3 protein is CASRPQGWRTTDTQYF. The CDR3, as DNA: TGTGCCAGCAGGCCGCAGGGGTGGAGGACCACAGATACGCAGTATTTT.

In DNA, the CDR3 is TGTGCCAGCAGCCTCGCCGGTAGCTCCTACGAGCAGTACTTC. This encodes CASSLAGSSYEQYF. The rearrangement uses TRBV3-1 (or the pseudogene TRBV3-2) and TRBJ2-7; the D is unclear. CDR3 size: 14 residues. The V and J ends lost 4 bases and 0 bases respectively, with 10 bases between them. Germline V gives CDR1 LGHDT, CDR2 YNNKEL (reference sequence).

This sequence joins TRBV5-1 and TRBJ2-3; no firm D call. The CDR3 is 13 amino acids. Trimming pared 4 bases from V and 2 bases from J, leaving 8 bases between. Germline V CDR1 and CDR2: SGHRS, YFSETQ. DNA for the CDR3: TGCGCCAGCAGCCTTCCCTACACAGATACGCAGTATTTT. Its protein is CASSLPYTDTQYF. Based on the CDR3 plus reference TRBV5-1 and TRBJ2-3, the full variable domain is KAGVTQTPRYLIKTRGQQVTLSCSPISGHRSVSWYQQTPGQGLQFLFEYFSETQRNKGNFPGRFSGRQFSNSRSEMNVSTLELGDSALYLCASSLPYTDTQYFGPGTRLTVL.

The V gene is TRBV6-5, the J gene TRBJ2-1, with D maybe TRBD2 (5 bases). V lost 7 bases, J lost 3 bases, and 13 bases lay in between. Germline V CDR1 and CDR2: MNHEY, SVGAGI. There are 14 residues in the CDR3. CDR3 protein: CASTDDYNYNEQFF. CDR3 nucleotide sequence: TGTGCCAGCACCGATGACTACAACTACAATGAGCAGTTCTTC.

This chain joins TRBV6-5 and TRBJ2-1; possibly TRBD2 for D (6 bases). The CDR3 spans 14 residues. Looked up from germline, CDR1 is MNHEY and CDR2 is SVGAGI. V gave up 0 bases and J gave up 6 bases, with 9 bases separating them. The DNA of the CDR3 is TGTGCCAGCAGTTACTCGTTCGGGGGCAATGAGCAGTTCTTC. It translates to CASSYSFGGNEQFF.

The chain combines TRBV21-1 with TRBJ1-2; the listed D gene, TRBD1, was not tested against the DNA. TRBV21-1 is shown as a pseudogene. The CDR3 is 16 amino acids. The DNA of the CDR3 is TGTGCCAGCAGCAAAGTGGGGCCCGCGAAGGACTATGGCTACACCTTC. It is translated as CASSKVGPAKDYGYTF.

In its sample, this clone was seen once. This chain connects TRBV30 to TRBJ2-7; 7 bases agree with TRBD2. The CDR3 has 15 amino acids. With 6 bases clipped from V and 0 bases from J, the junction kept 11 bases outside the gene matches. Germline CDR1 is GTSNPN and CDR2 is SVGIG (reference sequence). The CDR3 DNA is TGTGCCTGTTGGGAGGGTCAGGCGACCTCCTACGAGCAGTACTTC. It encodes CACWEGQATSYEQYF.

The chain couples TRBV3-1 (or the pseudogene TRBV3-2) to TRBJ1-3; 10 bases map to TRBD1. Germline CDR1 LGHDT, CDR2 YNNKEL (reference sequence). V was clipped by 1 base and J by 4 bases; unmatched bases: 4. CDR3 length: 16 residues. The CDR3 region is CASSQGDRGAGNTIYF. CDR3 coding DNA: TGTGCCAGCAGCCAAGGGGACAGGGGTGCCGGAAACACCATATATTTT.

The count of this clone is one. The V call is TRBV19, the J call TRBJ1-2, with TRBD1 matching over 9 bases. Germline lookup yields CDR1 LNHDA and CDR2 SQIVND (reference sequence). This CDR3 has 14 residues. V trimming: 10 bases; J trimming: 6 bases; junction bases outside the gene matches: 12. The DNA for the CDR3 is TGTGCCACTCGAGAACAGGGGGCGGATAATGGCTACACCTTC. Translation gives CATREQGADNGYTF.

The chain combines TRBV15 with TRBJ1-2, with 7 bases that match TRBD1. The CDR3 covers 15 residues. Germline assignment: CDR1 LNHNV and CDR2 YYDKDF (reference sequence). The ends lost 0 bases at V and 4 bases at J; junction bases unmatched: 5. CDR3 residues: CATSRDNRGSYGYTF. The CDR3, as DNA: TGTGCCACCAGCAGAGATAACAGGGGATCCTATGGCTACACCTTC.

The V call is TRBV6-1, the J call TRBJ2-5; the match to TRBD2 covers 12 bases. The CDR3 covers 15 residues. Germline assignment: CDR1 MNHNS and CDR2 SASEGT. The junction had 4 bases not matched to a gene; V was cut back by 3 bases and J by 5 bases. As DNA, the CDR3 is TGTGCCAGCAGTGATACTAGCGGGAGGCCGGAGACCCAGTACTTC. Translating it yields CASSDTSGRPETQYF.

V and J are TRBV7-8 and TRBJ2-2; possible D gene TRBD2, 6 bases. Germline V CDR1 and CDR2: SGHVS, FQNEAQ. CDR3 length: 17 amino acids. V was cut by 1 base and J by 7 bases, with 19 bases left in between. CDR3 nucleotides: TGTGCCAGCAGCTTAGGTCGGAGGGTGGGTGGCTTCGGGGAGCTGTTTTTT. The encoded protein is CASSLGRRVGGFGELFF.

This chain links TRBV7-8 with TRBJ2-7; TRBD1 matches 10 bases. CDR1 is SGHVS and CDR2 is FQNEAQ in the germline V gene. The CDR3 sequence is 15 residues long. V shed 2 bases and J 6 bases; nucleotides not matched to a gene: 7. CDR3 DNA: TGTGCCAGCAGCTTACTGGGGACAGGGGTGGTCGAGCAGTACTTC. Encoded protein: CASSLLGTGVVEQYF. Variable domain in full (rest from reference TRBV7-8 and TRBJ2-7): GAGVSQSPRYKVAKRGQDVALRCDPISGHVSLFWYQQALGQGPEFLTYFQNEAQLDKSGLPSDRFFAERPEGSVSTLKIQRTQQEDSAVYLCASSLLGTGVVEQYFGPGTRLTVT.

This clone is a singleton in its sample. CDR3 in amino acids: CASSEGVLLYEQYF. The CDR3 region has the DNA TGTGCCAGCAGTGAGGGGGTTCTCCTCTACGAGCAGTACTTC. The chain links TRBV6-1 to TRBJ2-7, with D possibly called TRBD1 or TRBD2 (5 bases each). V lost 3 bases and J lost 3, with 12 bases in between. Germline V gene sequence: CDR1 MNHNS, CDR2 SASEGT. The CDR3 consists of 14 residues.

This rearrangement joins TRBV4-1 to TRBJ2-7, with a possible D match to TRBD1 (5 bases). Germline values: CDR1 MGHRA, CDR2 YSYEKL. The CDR3 runs to 17 residues. V lost 1 base and J 2 bases, leaving 18 bases between the germline ends. Written as DNA, the CDR3 is TGCGCCAGCAGCCAAGTTAGGTACTCGGACAATGCCTACGAGCAGTACTTC. Protein: CASSQVRYSDNAYEQYF.

The rearrangement joins TRBV24-1 to TRBJ1-2; no reliable D call. V shed 4 bases and J shed 6 bases, with 8 bases lying between them. The CDR3 consists of 12 residues. The germline V gene has CDR1 KGHDR and CDR2 SFDVKD. CDR3 loop: CATSDANHGYTF. The DNA for the CDR3 is TGTGCCACCAGTGACGCAAACCATGGCTACACCTTC.

CDR3 sequence: CASSFSGRETQYF. DNA for the CDR3: TGTGCCAGCAGTTTTAGCGGGAGGGAGACCCAGTACTTC. The chain carries TRBV12-3 or TRBV12-4 and TRBJ2-5; 10 bases line up with TRBD2. This CDR3 has 13 residues. J was trimmed by 5 bases and V by 3 bases; bases with no gene match: 0.

V is TRBV6-5 and J is TRBJ1-2; a possible D gene is TRBD1 (6 bases). Germline V gives CDR1 MNHEY, CDR2 SVGAGI. V lost 6 bases and J 3 bases, leaving 8 bases between the germline ends. This CDR3 has 12 residues. This chain's CDR3 is CASRDSYYGYTF. CDR3 coding DNA: TGTGCCAGCAGGGACAGTTACTATGGCTACACCTTC.

The gene calls are TRBV28 and TRBJ1-1; D gene unclear. Germline V CDR1 and CDR2: MDHEN, SYDVKM. The CDR3 sequence is 12 residues long. V lost 7 bases and J lost 8, with 14 bases in between. This CDR3 reads CASTSVSIEAFF. The CDR3 region has the DNA TGTGCCAGCACCTCTGTGTCCATCGAAGCTTTCTTT.

The J gene is TRBJ2-1, the V gene TRBV30; 11 bases are a match to TRBD2. The CDR3 extends over 14 amino acids. V gave up 8 bases and J gave up 5 bases; unmatched junction bases: 8. Germline loops: CDR1 GTSNPN, CDR2 SVGIG (reference sequence). CDR3 DNA sequence: TGTGCCCTGACTACTAGCGGGGGTGACAATGAGCAGTTCTTC. Amino acid sequence: CALTTSGGDNEQFF.

The chain couples TRBV5-1 to TRBJ2-1, with D unresolved. V lost 1 base and J lost 0, with 11 bases in between. The germline V gene has CDR1 SGHRS and CDR2 YFSETQ. The CDR3 totals 16 residues. This chain's CDR3 is CASSLRGQTSYNEQFF. CDR3 sequence (DNA): TGCGCCAGCAGCTTGCGAGGCCAAACCTCCTACAATGAGCAGTTCTTC.

The chain combines TRBV7-6 with TRBJ1-1; D possibly corresponds to TRBD1 (5 bases). The ends were cut back, 0 bases at V and 4 bases at J, with 6 bases in the middle. The CDR3 runs 13 residues. In germline, CDR1 is SGHVS, CDR2 FNYEAQ. In nucleotides, the CDR3 is TGTGCCAGCAGCTTAGCAGGGACCACTGAAGCTTTCTTT. Its protein product is CASSLAGTTEAFF.

The V call is TRBV19, the J call TRBJ1-5; unclear D gene. This CDR3 is built from 15 residues. The germline V gene encodes CDR1 LNHDA and CDR2 SQIVND (reference sequence). Trimming removed 6 bases at V and 3 bases at J, with 15 bases between. The CDR3 protein is CASSSGKDFNQPQHF. The DNA for the CDR3 is TGTGCCAGTAGCTCCGGGAAAGATTTCAATCAGCCCCAGCATTTT.